The source of this T cell receptor beta chain is a study of beta chain features in type 1 diabetes. Turning to the study itself: Across the samples, roughly 98,000,000 sorted cells were examined in total. Findings and limits, study-wide: VDJ junctions from type 1 diabetes patients carried fewer insertions and larger deletions. The study found moderately but significantly shorter TCRB CDR3s in all four CD4+ subsets of Type 1 diabetes patients.

Each donor gave one heparinised blood draw averaging around 120 mL. Germline V gives CDR1 SNHLY, CDR2 FYNNEI. CDR3 size: 17 residues. V dropped 7 bases and J dropped 3; count of bases not matched to a gene: 17. The sequenced template was cDNA made from the entire isolated RNA. Data came from immunoSEQ multiplex PCR; TCRdb stores just in-frame clones and leaves some out. The data contain about 900,000 clones, roughly 15% of them singletons. This clone was picked up a small number of times. The target antigen is unknown. Sequencing input: naive CD4+ T cells from blood. The clonotype was recovered from a woman aged 18-29 years in good health. The V and J genes are TRBV2 and TRBJ1-1, with TRBD1 matching over 7 bases. The chain's CDR3 is CASKLISGGSMDTEAFF. In DNA form, the CDR3 reads TGTGCCAGCAAGTTGATCTCAGGGGGAAGCATGGACACTGAAGCTTTCTTT.